These 6 T cell receptor beta chains share one sample of origin, sequenced in a study of a mutant IDH1 vaccine in newly diagnosed glioma. The time point denotes: baseline, week 1 (first vaccination visit). Treatment defined: pre-vaccination baseline after standard-of-care therapy. Using immunoSEQ multiplex PCR, the repertoire was profiled, and TCRdb retains in-frame clones only, with some absent. The data contain more than 80,000 clones, 80% to 90% of them singletons. Sequences were derived from PBMCs, sampled from a glioma patient treated with radiotherapy, temozolomide or both. The receptors here all came from a woman aged 45-65 years with glioma.

This chain links TRBV27 with TRBJ2-7, with D perhaps TRBD1 (8 bases). This CDR3 is built from 23 residues. The germline CDR1 and CDR2 sequences are MNHEY and SMNVEV (reference sequence). V lost 5 bases to trimming and J lost 0 bases, with 38 bases between them. The CDR3 region is CASSPYRRSRDRLGGESSYEQYF. The DNA of the CDR3 is TGTGCCAGCAGTCCATACCGCCGAAGTCGGGACAGGTTAGGGGGGGAAAGCTCCTACGAGCAGTACTTC.

This sequence joins TRBV7-9 and TRBJ1-1; TRBD1 is a possible D gene (5 bases). The germline V and J ends were trimmed by 5 bases and 4 bases, with 11 bases remaining between them. The CDR3 extends over 13 amino acids. CDR1 and CDR2 from the germline V gene are SEHNR and FQNEAQ (reference sequence). In nucleotides, the CDR3 is TGTGCCAGCAGCGCAGCCGGGGCCACTGAAGCTTTCTTT. Its protein product is CASSAAGATEAFF.

This clone was observed a handful of times. This rearrangement joins TRBV28 to TRBJ1-2; D is ambiguous. Germline V lookup: CDR1 MDHEN, CDR2 SYDVKM. The CDR3 consists of 13 residues. The ends were cut back, 2 bases at V and 7 bases at J, with 11 bases in the middle. The DNA of the CDR3 is TGTGCCAGCAGTTTAAAGAGCGTAGGTGGCTACACCTTC. Translation: CASSLKSVGGYTF.

This chain joins TRBV7-6 and TRBJ2-7; 8 bases are a match to TRBD2. Germline lookup yields CDR1 SGHVS and CDR2 FNYEAQ. The ends lost 1 base at V and 1 base at J; junction bases unmatched: 3. The CDR3 runs 15 residues. The CDR3 spells CASSLGGGSSYEQYF. CDR3 in DNA: TGTGCCAGCAGCTTAGGCGGGGGGTCGTCCTACGAGCAGTACTTC.

The chain links TRBV6-1 to TRBJ2-6; D assignment may be TRBD1 or TRBD2 (5 bases each). The CDR3 has 15 amino acids. V lost 2 bases to trimming and J lost 2 bases, with 7 bases between them. The germline CDR1 and CDR2 sequences are MNHNS and SASEGT. CDR3 nucleotide sequence: TGTGCCAGCAGTGAAATGGGGGCTGGGGCCAACGTCCTGACTTTC. This codes for CASSEMGAGANVLTF.

The chain combines TRBV9 with TRBJ2-7; D is possibly TRBD2 (5 bases). Germline V CDR1 and CDR2: SGDLS, YYNGEE. The CDR3 length is 14 residues. Trimming removed 1 base from V and 6 bases from J, with 14 bases in between. This chain's CDR3 is CASSVSLSGIEQYF. CDR3 in DNA: TGTGCCAGCAGCGTATCCCTGTCGGGGATCGAGCAGTACTTC.